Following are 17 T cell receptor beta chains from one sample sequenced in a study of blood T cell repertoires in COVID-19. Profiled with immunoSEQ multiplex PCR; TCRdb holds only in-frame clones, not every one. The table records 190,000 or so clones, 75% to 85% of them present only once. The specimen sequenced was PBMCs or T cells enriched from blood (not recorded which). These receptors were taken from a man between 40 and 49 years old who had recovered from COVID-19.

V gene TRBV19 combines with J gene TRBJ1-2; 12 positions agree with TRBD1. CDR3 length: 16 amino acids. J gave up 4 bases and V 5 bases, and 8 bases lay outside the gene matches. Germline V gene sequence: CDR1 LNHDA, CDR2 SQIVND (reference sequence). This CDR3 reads CASSSSGTGGVYGYTF. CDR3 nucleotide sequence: TGTGCCAGTAGTTCCTCCGGGACAGGGGGCGTCTATGGCTACACCTTC.

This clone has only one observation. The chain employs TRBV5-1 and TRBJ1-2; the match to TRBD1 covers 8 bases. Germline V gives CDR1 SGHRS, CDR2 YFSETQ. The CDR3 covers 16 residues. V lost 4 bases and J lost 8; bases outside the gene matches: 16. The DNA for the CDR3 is TGCGCCAGCAGCCTACATCCGGGACAGGACTTGGGAGGCTACACCTTC. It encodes CASSLHPGQDLGGYTF.

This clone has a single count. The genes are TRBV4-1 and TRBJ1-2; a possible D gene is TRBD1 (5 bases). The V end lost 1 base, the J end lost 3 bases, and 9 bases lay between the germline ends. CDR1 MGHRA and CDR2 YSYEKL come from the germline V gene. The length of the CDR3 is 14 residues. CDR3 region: CASSQGGGDYGYTF. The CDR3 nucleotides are TGCGCCAGCAGCCAAGGGGGCGGGGACTATGGCTACACCTTC.

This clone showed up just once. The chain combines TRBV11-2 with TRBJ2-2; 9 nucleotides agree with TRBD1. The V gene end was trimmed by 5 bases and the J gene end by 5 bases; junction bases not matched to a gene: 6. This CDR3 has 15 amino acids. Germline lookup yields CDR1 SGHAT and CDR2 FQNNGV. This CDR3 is CASSSRDRVTGELFF. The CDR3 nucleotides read TGTGCCAGCAGCAGCCGGGACAGGGTTACCGGGGAGCTGTTTTTT.

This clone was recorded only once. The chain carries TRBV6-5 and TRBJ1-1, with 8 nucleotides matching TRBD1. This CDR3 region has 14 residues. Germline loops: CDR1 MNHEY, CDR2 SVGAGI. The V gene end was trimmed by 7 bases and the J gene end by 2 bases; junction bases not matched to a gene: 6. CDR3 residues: CASKRTGINTEAFF. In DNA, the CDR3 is TGTGCCAGCAAACGGACAGGGATTAACACTGAAGCTTTCTTT.

The CDR3 DNA follows: TGCGCCAGCAGCTTAGGGCCAGGGCAGGATGGCTACACCTTC. This translates into CASSLGPGQDGYTF. The chain couples TRBV5-1 to TRBJ1-2; TRBD1 might be the D (5 bases). Per the germline V gene, CDR1 is SGHRS and CDR2 is YFSETQ. V gave up 2 bases and J gave up 6 bases, with 14 bases separating them. The CDR3 sequence is 14 residues long.

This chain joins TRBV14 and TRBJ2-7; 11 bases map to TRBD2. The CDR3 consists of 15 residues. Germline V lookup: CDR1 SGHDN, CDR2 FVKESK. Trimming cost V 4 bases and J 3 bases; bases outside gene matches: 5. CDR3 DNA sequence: TGTGCCAGCAGCCCTCTAGCGGGGGGCTTCTACGAGCAGTACTTC. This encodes CASSPLAGGFYEQYF. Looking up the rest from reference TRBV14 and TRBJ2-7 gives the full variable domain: EAGVTQFPSHSVIEKGQTVTLRCDPISGHDNLYWYRRVMGKEIKFLLHFVKESKQDESGMPNNRFLAERTGGTYSTLKVQPAELEDSGVYFCASSPLAGGFYEQYFGPGTRLTVT.

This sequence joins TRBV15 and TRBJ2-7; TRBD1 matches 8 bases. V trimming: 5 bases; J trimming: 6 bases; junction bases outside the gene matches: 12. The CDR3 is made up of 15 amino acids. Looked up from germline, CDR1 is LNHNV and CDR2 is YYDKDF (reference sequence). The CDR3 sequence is CATSPRATTGGEQYF. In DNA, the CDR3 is TGTGCCACCAGCCCGAGGGCAACAACAGGGGGCGAGCAGTACTTC. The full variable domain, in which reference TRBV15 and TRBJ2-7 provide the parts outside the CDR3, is DAMVIQNPRYQVTQFGKPVTLSCSQTLNHNVMYWYQQKSSQAPKLLFHYYDKDFNNEADTPDNFQSRRPNTSFCFLDIRSPGLGDTAMYLCATSPRATTGGEQYFGPGTRLTVT.

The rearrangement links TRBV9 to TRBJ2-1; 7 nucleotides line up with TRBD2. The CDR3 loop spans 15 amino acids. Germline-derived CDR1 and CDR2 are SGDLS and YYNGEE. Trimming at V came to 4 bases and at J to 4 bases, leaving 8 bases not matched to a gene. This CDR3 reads CASSPGRLAYNEQFF. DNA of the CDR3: TGTGCCAGCAGCCCGGGACGACTAGCATACAATGAGCAGTTCTTC.

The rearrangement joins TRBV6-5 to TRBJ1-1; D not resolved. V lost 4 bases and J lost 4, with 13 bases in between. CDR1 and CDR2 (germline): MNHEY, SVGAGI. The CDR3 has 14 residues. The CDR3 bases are TGTGCCAGCAGTTCTGGCCAGGAGGCCACTGAAGCTTTCTTT. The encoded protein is CASSSGQEATEAFF.

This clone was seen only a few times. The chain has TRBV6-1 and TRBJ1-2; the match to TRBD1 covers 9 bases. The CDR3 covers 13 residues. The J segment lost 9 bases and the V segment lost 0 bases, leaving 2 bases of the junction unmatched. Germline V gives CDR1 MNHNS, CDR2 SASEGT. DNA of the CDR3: TGTGCCAGCAGTGAAGCAGGGACAGGGAGCTACACCTTC. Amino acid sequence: CASSEAGTGSYTF.

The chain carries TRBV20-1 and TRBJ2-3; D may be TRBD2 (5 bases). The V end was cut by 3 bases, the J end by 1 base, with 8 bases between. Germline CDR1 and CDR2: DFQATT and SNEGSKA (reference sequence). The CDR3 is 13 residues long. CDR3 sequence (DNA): TGCAGTGCTAGTGTTAGCGGCACAGATACGCAGTATTTT. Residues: CSASVSGTDTQYF.

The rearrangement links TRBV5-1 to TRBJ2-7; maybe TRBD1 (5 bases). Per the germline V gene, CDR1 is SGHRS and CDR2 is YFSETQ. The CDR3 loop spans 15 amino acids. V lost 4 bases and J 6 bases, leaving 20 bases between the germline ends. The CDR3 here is CASSPRGGNEREQYF. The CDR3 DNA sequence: TGCGCCAGCAGCCCAAGGGGTGGTAACGAACGCGAGCAGTACTTC.

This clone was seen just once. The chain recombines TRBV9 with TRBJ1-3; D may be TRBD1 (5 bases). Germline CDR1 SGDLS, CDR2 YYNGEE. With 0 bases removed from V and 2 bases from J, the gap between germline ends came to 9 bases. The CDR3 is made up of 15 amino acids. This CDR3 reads CASSVVGGAGNTIYF. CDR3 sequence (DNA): TGTGCCAGCAGCGTAGTTGGGGGGGCTGGAAACACCATATATTTT.

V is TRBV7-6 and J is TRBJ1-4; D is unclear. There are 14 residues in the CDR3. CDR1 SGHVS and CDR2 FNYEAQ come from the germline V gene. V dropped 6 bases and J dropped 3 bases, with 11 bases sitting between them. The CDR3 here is CASRLDGSNEKLFF. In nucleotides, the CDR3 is TGTGCCAGCAGGCTAGACGGATCTAATGAAAAACTGTTTTTT.

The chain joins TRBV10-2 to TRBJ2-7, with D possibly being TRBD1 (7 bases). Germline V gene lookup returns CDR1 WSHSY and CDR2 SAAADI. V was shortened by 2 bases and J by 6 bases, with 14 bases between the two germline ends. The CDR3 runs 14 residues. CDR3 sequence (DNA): TGCGCCAGCAGTGAGCCCTACAGGGGAGGCGAGCAGTACTTC. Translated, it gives CASSEPYRGGEQYF.

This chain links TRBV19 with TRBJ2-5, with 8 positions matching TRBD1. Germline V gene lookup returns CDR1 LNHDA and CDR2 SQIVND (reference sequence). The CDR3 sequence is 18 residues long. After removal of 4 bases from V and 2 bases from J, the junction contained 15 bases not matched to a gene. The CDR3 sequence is CASSNRGQAVGRQETQYF. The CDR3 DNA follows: TGTGCCAGTAGTAACCGGGGACAGGCCGTTGGCAGACAAGAGACCCAGTACTTC.